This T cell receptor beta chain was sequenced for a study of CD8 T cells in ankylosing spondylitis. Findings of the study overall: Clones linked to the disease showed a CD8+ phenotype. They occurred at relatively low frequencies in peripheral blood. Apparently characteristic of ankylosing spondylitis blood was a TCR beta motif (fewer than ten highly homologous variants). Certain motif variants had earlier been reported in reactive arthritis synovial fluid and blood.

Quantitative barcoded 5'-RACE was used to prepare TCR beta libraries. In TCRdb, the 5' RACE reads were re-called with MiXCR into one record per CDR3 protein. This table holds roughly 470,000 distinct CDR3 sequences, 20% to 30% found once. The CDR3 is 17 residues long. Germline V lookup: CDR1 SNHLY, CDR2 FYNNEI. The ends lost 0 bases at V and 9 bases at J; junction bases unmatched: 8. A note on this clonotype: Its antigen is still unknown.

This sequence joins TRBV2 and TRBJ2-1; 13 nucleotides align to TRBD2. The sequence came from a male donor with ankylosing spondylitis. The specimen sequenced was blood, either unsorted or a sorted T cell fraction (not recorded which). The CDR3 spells CASSEAWTSGSIAEQFF. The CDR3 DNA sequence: TGTGCCAGCAGTGAAGCCTGGACTAGCGGGAGCATCGCTGAGCAGTTCTTC. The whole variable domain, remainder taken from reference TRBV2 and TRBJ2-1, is EPEVTQTPSHQVTQMGQEVILRCVPISNHLYFYWYRQILGQKVEFLVSFYNNEISEKSEIFDDQFSVERPDGSNFTLKIRSTKLEDSAMYFCASSEAWTSGSIAEQFFGPGTRLTVL.